Detailed here is one T cell receptor (beta chain). Repertoires were generated with immunoSEQ multiplex PCR, while TCRdb's copy carries only in-frame clones and drops some. The sample shows about 300,000 clones, 87% of them seen only once. Germline assignment: CDR1 SGHRS and CDR2 YFSETQ. The V end lost 3 bases, the J end lost 1 base, and 10 bases lay between the germline ends. The CDR3 length is 15 residues. The record originates from a study of blood T cell repertoires in COVID-19. About the research overall: The United States, Italy and Spain supplied acute and convalescent COVID-19 samples.

The chain employs TRBV5-1 and TRBJ2-2; TRBD1 is a possible D gene (5 bases). The sequenced material came from peripheral blood. The TCR was taken from a man younger than 35 with active or convalescent COVID-19. Written as DNA, the CDR3 is TGCGCCAGCAGCTCAGGGCCCATGAACACCGGGGAGCTGTTTTTT. It encodes CASSSGPMNTGELFF.